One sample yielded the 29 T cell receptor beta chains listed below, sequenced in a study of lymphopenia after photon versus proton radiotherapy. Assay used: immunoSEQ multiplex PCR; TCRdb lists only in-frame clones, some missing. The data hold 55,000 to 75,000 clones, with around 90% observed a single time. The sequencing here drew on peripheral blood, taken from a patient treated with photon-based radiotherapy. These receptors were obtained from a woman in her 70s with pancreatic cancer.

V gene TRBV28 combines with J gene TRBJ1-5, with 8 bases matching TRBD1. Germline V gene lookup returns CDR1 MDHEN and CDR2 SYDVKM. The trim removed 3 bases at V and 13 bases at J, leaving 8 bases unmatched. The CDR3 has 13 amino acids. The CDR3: CASSFLRRQGQHF. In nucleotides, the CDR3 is TGTGCCAGCAGTTTTTTACGCCGACAGGGGCAGCATTTT. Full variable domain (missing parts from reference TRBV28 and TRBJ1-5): DVKVTQSSRYLVKRTGEKVFLECVQDMDHENMFWYRQDPGLGLRLIYFSYDVKMKEKGDIPEGYSVSREKKERFSLILESASTNQTSMYLCASSFLRRQGQHFGDGTRLSIL.

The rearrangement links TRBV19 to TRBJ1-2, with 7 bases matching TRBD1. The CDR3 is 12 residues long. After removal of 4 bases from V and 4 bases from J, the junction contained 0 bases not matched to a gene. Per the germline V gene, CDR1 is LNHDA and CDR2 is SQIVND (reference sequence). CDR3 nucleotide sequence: TGTGCCAGTAGTACAGGGGGCTATGGCTACACCTTC. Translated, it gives CASSTGGYGYTF.

In DNA, the CDR3 is TGCAGCGTTTCACAGGGGACTAGTCAGCCCCAGCATTTT. Protein: CSVSQGTSQPQHF. The gene calls are TRBV29-1 and TRBJ1-5, with TRBD1 matching over 7 bases. V lost 5 bases and J lost 6; bases outside the gene matches: 7. Germline CDR1 is SQVTM and CDR2 is ANQGSEA. The CDR3 is made up of 13 amino acids.

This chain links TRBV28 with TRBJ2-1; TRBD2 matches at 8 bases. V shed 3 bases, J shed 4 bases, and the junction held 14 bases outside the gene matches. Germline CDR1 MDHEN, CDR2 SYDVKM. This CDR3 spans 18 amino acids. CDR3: CASSFFPGRGAGYNEQFF. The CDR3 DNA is TGTGCCAGCAGTTTTTTCCCCGGGAGGGGAGCAGGGTACAATGAGCAGTTCTTC.

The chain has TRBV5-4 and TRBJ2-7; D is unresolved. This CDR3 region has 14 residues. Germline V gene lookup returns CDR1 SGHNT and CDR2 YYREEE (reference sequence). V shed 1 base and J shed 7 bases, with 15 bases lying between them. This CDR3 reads CASSLLAVPREQYF. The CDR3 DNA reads TGTGCCAGCAGCTTGTTAGCAGTCCCCCGGGAGCAGTACTTC. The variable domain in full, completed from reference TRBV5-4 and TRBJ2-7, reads ETGVTQSPTHLIKTRGQQVTLRCSSQSGHNTVSWYQQALGQGPQFIFQYYREEENGRGNFPPRFSGLQFPNYSSELNVNALELDDSALYLCASSLLAVPREQYFGPGTRLTVT.

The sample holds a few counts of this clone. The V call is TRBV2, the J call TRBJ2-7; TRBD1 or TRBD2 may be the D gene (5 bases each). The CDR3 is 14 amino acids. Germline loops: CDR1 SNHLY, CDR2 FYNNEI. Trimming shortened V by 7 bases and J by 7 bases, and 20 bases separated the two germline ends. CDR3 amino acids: CASKRGPLGGEQYF. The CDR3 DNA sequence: TGTGCCAGCAAAAGGGGACCGTTGGGCGGTGAGCAGTACTTC.

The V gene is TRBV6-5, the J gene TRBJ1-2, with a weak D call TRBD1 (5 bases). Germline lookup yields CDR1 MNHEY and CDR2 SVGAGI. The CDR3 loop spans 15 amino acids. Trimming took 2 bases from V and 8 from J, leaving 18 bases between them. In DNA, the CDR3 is TGTGCCAGCAGTTACACAGGAACCCCCCCTTTGGGCTACACCTTC. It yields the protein CASSYTGTPPLGYTF.

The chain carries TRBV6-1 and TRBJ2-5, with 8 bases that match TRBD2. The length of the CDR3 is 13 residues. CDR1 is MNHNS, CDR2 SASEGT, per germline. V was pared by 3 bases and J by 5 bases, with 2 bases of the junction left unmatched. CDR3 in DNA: TGTGCCAGCAGTGACACGGGAGGGGAGACCCAGTACTTC. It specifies CASSDTGGETQYF.

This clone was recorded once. CDR3 DNA sequence: TGTGCCAGCAGTTACTCACAGGGGGCTGGAAACACCATATATTTT. Protein sequence: CASSYSQGAGNTIYF. The chain couples TRBV6-6 to TRBJ1-3; 8 bases are a match to TRBD1. CDR1 and CDR2 from the germline V gene are MNHNY and SVGAGI (reference sequence). This CDR3 contains 15 residues. V shed 0 bases, J shed 2 bases, and the junction held 0 bases outside the gene matches.

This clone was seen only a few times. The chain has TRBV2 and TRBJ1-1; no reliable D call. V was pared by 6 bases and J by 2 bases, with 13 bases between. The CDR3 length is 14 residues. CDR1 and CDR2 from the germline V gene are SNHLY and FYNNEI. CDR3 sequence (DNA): TGTGCCAGCAGCGCAGAATCCAAAAACACTGAAGCTTTCTTT. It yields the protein CASSAESKNTEAFF.

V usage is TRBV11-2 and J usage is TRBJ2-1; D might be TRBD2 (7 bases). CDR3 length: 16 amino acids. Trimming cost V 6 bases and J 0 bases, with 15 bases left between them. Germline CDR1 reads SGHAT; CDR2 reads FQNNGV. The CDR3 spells CASSLGGASSYNEQFF. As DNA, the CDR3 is TGTGCCAGCAGTCTAGGGGGGGCTAGCTCCTACAATGAGCAGTTCTTC. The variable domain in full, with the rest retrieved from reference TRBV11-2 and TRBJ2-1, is EAGVAQSPRYKIIEKRQSVAFWCNPISGHATLYWYQQILGQGPKLLIQFQNNGVVDDSQLPKDRFSAERLKGVDSTLKIQPAKLEDSAVYLCASSLGGASSYNEQFFGPGTRLTVL.

The CDR3 region has the DNA TGTGCCACCAGCAGACGGACAGGGGCACGTCAGCCCCAGCATTTT. This translates into CATSRRTGARQPQHF. The gene calls are TRBV15 and TRBJ1-5, with 9 nucleotides matching TRBD1. The CDR3 contains 15 residues. V shed 2 bases, J shed 6 bases, and the junction held 5 bases outside the gene matches. Germline V lookup: CDR1 LNHNV, CDR2 YYDKDF (reference sequence).

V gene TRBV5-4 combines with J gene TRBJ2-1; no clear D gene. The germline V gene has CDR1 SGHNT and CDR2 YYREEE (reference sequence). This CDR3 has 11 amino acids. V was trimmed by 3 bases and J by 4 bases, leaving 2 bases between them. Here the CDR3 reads CASSSYNEQFF. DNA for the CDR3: TGTGCCAGCAGCTCATACAATGAGCAGTTCTTC.

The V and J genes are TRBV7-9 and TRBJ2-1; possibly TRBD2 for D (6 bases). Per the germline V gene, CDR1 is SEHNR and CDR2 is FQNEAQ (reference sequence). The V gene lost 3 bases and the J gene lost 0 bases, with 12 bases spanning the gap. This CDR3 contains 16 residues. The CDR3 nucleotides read TGTGCCAGCAGCTTGGGGCGGGAAAGCTCCTACAATGAGCAGTTCTTC. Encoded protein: CASSLGRESSYNEQFF.

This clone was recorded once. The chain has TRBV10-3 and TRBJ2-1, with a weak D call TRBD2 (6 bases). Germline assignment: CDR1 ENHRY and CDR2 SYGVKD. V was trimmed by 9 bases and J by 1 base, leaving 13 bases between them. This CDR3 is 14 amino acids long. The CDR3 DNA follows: TGTGCCATTAACCCAGGAGGGTCCTACAATGAGCAGTTCTTC. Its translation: CAINPGGSYNEQFF.

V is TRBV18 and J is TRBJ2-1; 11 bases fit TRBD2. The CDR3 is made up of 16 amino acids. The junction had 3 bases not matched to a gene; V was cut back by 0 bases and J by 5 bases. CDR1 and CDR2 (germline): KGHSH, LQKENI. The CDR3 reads CASSPPGTSGNNEQFF. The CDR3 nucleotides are TGTGCCAGCTCACCACCTGGGACTAGCGGCAACAATGAGCAGTTCTTC.

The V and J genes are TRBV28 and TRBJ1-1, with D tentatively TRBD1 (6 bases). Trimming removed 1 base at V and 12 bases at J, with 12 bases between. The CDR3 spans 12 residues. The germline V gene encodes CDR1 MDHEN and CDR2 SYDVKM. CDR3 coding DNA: TGTGCCAGCAGTTTATTAACAGGGAGAACTTTCTTT. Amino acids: CASSLLTGRTFF. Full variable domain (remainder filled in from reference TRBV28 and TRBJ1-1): DVKVTQSSRYLVKRTGEKVFLECVQDMDHENMFWYRQDPGLGLRLIYFSYDVKMKEKGDIPEGYSVSREKKERFSLILESASTNQTSMYLCASSLLTGRTFFGQGTRLTVV.

The CDR3 spells CASERGISYNEQFF. In DNA, the CDR3 is TGTGCTAGTGAGCGCGGTATCTCCTACAATGAGCAGTTCTTC. The gene calls are TRBV12-5 and TRBJ2-1; D unresolved. The CDR3 length is 14 residues. The V gene's germline CDR1 is LGHNT and CDR2 FRNRAP. Trimming stripped 7 bases from V and 0 bases from J, with 10 bases between.

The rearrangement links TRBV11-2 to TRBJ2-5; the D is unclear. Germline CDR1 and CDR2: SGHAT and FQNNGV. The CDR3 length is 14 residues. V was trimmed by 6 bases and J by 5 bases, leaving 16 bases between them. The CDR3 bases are TGTGCCAGCAGTTCGATCCGTTCACCGGAGACCCAGTACTTC. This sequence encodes CASSSIRSPETQYF.

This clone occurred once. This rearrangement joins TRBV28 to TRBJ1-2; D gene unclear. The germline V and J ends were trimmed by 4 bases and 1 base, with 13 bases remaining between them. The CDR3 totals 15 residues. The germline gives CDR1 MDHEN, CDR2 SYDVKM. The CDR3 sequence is CASSYSWEVNYGYTF. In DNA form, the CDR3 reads TGTGCCAGCAGTTATTCCTGGGAAGTTAACTATGGCTACACCTTC.

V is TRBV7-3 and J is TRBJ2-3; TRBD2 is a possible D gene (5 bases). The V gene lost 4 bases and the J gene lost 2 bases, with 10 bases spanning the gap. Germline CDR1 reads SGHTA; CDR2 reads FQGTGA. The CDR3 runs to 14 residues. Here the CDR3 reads CASSSDYFTDTQYF. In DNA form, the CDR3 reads TGTGCCAGCAGCTCCGACTACTTCACAGATACGCAGTATTTT. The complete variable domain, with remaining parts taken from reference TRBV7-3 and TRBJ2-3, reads GAGVSQTPSNKVTEKGKYVELRCDPISGHTALYWYRQSLGQGPEFLIYFQGTGAADDSGLPNDRFFAVRPEGSVSTLKIQRTERGDSAVYLCASSSDYFTDTQYFGPGTRLTVL.

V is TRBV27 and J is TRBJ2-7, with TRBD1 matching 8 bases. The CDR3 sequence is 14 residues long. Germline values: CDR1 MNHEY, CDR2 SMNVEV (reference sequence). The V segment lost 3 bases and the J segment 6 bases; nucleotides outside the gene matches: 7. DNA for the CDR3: TGTGCCAGCAGTTTCTGGGACAGGCACTCCGAGCAGTACTTC. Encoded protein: CASSFWDRHSEQYF.

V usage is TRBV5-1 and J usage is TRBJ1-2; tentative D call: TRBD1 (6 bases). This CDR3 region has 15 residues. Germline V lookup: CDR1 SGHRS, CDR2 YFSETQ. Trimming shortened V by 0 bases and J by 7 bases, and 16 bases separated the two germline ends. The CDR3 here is CASSLGRAGVSGYTF. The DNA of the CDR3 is TGCGCCAGCAGCTTGGGTCGGGCAGGGGTGAGTGGCTACACCTTC.

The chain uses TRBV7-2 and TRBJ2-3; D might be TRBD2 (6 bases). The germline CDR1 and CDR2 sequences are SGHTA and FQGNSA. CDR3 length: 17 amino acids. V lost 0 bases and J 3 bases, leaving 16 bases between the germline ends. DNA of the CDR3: TGTGCCAGCAGCTTAGCCAAACCGGGACTGGCAACAGATACGCAGTATTTT. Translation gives CASSLAKPGLATDTQYF.

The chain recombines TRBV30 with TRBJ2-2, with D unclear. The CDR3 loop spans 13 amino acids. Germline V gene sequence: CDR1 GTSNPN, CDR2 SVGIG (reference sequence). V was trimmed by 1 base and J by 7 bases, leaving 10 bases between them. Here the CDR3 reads CAWSATRNGELFF. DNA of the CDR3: TGTGCCTGGAGTGCTACCCGGAACGGGGAGCTGTTTTTT.

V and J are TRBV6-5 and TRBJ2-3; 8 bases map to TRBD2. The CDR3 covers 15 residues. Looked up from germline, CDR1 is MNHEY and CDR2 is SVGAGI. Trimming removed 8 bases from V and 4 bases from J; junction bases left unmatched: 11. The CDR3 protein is CASSYGASGSDTQYF. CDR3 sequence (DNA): TGTGCCAGCTCATACGGCGCTAGCGGGTCAGATACGCAGTATTTT.

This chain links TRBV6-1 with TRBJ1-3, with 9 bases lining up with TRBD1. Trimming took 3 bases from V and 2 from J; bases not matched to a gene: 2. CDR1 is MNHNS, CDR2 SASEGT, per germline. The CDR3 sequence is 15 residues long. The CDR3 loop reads CASSETGGAGNTIYF. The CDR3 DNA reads TGTGCCAGCAGTGAGACAGGGGGAGCTGGAAACACCATATATTTT.

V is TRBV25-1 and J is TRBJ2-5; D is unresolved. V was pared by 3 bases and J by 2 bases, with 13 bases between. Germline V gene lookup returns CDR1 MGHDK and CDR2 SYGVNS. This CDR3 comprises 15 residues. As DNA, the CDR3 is TGTGCCAGCAGTGATAAAGGCCTCCCTCAAGAGACCCAGTACTTC. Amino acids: CASSDKGLPQETQYF. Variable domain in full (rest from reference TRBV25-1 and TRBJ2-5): EADIYQTPRYLVIGTGKKITLECSQTMGHDKMYWYQQDPGMELHLIHYSYGVNSTEKGDLSSESTVSRIRTEHFPLTLESARPSHTSQYLCASSDKGLPQETQYFGPGTRLLVL.

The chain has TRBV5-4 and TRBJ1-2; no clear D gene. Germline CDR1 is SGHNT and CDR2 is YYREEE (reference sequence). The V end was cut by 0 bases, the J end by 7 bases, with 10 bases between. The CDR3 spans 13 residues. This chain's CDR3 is CASSLASSSGYTF. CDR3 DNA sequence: TGTGCCAGCAGCTTGGCTTCCAGCTCTGGCTACACCTTC.